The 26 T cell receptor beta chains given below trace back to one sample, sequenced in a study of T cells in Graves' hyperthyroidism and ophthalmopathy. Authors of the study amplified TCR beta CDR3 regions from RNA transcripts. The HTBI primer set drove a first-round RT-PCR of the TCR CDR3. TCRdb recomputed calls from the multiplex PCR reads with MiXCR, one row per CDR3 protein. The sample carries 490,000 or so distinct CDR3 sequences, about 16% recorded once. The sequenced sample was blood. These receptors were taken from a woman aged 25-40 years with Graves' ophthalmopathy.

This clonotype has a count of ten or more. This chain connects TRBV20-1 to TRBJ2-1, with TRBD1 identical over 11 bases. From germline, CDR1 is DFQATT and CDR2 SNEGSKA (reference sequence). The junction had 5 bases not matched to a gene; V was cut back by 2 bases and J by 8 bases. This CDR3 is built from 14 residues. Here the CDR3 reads CSARRDRGKYEQFF. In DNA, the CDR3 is TGCAGTGCTAGACGGGACAGGGGGAAATATGAGCAGTTCTTC.

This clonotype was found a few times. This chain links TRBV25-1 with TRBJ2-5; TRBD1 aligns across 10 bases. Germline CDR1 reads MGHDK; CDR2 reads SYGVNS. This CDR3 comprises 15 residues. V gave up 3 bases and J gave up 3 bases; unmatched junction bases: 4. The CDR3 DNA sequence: TGTGCCAGCAGTGATTGGACAGGGGGGAAAGAGACCCAGTACTTC. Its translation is CASSDWTGGKETQYF. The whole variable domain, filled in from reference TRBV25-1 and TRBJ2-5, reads EADIYQTPRYLVIGTGKKITLECSQTMGHDKMYWYQQDPGMELHLIHYSYGVNSTEKGDLSSESTVSRIRTEHFPLTLESARPSHTSQYLCASSDWTGGKETQYFGPGTRLLVL.

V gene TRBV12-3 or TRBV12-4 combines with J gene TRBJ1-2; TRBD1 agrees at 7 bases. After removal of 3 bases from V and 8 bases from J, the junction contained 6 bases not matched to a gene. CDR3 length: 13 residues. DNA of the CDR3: TGTGCCAGCAGTTTGATAAGGGGGCAGGGCTACACCTTC. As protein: CASSLIRGQGYTF.

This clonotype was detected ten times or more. The DNA for the CDR3 is TGCAGTGCTAGAGAAAACAGGGGTGACAATTCACCCCTCCACTTT. Residues: CSARENRGDNSPLHF. The chain uses TRBV20-1 and TRBJ1-6, with 7 bases aligning to TRBD1. The CDR3 is 15 amino acids. J gave up 7 bases and V 0 bases, and 6 bases lay outside the gene matches. Per germline, CDR1 DFQATT and CDR2 SNEGSKA (reference sequence).

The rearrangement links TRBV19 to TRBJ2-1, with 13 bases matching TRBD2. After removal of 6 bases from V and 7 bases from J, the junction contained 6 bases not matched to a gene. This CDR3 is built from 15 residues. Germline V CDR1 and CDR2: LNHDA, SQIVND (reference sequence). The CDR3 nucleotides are TGTGCCAGTAGCCGGACTAGCGGGAGTTGGAATGAGCAGTTCTTC. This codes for CASSRTSGSWNEQFF.

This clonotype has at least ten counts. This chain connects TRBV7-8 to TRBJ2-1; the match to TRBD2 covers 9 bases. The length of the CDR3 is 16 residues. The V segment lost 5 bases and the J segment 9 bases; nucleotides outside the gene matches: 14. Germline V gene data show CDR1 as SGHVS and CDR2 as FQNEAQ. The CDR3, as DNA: TGTGCCAGCAGCACAGTAGCGGGAGACCCTTTGGGTGAGCAGTTCTTC. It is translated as CASSTVAGDPLGEQFF.

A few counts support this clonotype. CDR3: CAISESIFRVEYTGELFF. CDR3 DNA sequence: TGTGCCATCAGTGAGTCGATTTTCAGGGTGGAGTACACCGGGGAGCTGTTTTTT. The chain uses TRBV10-3 and TRBJ2-2, with D perhaps TRBD1 (5 bases). V was pared by 0 bases and J by 3 bases, with 17 bases between. Germline V gene data show CDR1 as ENHRY and CDR2 as SYGVKD. The CDR3 has 18 amino acids.

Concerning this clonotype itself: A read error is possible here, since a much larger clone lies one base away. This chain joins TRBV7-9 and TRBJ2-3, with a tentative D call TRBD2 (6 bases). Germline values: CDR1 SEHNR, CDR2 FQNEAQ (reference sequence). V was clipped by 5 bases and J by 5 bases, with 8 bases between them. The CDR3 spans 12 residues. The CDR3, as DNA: TGTGCCAGCAGCCAGGGACTAGATACGCAGTATTTT. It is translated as CASSQGLDTQYF.

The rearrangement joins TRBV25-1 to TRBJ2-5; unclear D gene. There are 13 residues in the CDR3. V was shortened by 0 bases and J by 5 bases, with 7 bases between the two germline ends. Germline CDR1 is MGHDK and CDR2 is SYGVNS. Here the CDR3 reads CASSEYGGETQYF. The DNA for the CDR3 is TGTGCCAGCAGTGAATACGGTGGGGAGACCCAGTACTTC.

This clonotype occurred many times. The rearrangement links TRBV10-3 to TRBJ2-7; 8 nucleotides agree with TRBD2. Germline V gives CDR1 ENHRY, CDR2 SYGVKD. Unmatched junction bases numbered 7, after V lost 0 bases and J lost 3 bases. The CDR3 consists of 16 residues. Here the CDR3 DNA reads TGTGCCATCAGTGAGTCGGGGCTAGCGGGTGGCTACGAGCAGTACTTC. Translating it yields CAISESGLAGGYEQYF.

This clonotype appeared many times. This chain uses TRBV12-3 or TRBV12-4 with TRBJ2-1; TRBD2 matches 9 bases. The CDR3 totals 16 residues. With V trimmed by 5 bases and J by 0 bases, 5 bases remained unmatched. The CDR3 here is CASSRTSAGSYNEQFF. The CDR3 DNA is TGTGCCAGCAGTCGGACTAGCGCTGGCTCCTACAATGAGCAGTTCTTC.

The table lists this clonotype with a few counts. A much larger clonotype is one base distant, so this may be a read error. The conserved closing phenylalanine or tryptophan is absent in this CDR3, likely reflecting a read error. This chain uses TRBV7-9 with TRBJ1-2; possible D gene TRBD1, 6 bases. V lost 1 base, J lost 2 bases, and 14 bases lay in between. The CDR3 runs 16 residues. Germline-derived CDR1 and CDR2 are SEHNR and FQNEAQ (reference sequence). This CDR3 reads CASSLGGPTYNYGYTS. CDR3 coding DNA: TGTGCCAGCAGCTTAGGGGGGCCGACCTACAACTATGGCTACACCTCC.

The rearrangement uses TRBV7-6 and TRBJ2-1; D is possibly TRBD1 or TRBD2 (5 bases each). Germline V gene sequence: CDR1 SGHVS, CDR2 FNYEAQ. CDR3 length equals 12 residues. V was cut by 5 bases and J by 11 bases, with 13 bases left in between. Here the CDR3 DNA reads TGTGCCAGCAGCCAAGAAGGGACCAAGCAGTTCTTC. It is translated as CASSQEGTKQFF.

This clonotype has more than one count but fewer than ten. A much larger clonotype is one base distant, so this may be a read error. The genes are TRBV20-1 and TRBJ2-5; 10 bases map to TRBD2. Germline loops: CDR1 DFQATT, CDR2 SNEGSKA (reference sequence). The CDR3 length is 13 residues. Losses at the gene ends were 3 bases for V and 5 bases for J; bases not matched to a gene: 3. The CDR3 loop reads CSASQREGETQYF. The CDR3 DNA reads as TGCAGTGCTAGCCAGCGGGAGGGGGAGACCCAGTACTTC.

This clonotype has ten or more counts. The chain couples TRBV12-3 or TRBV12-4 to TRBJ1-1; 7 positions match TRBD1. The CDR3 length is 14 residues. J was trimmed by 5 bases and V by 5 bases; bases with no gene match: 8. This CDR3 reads CASSRGAGGTEAFF. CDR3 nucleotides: TGTGCCAGCAGTCGTGGGGCAGGGGGAACTGAAGCTTTCTTT.

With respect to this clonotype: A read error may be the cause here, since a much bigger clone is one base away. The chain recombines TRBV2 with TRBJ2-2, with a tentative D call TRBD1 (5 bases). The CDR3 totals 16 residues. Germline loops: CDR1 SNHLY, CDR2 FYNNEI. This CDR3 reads CASSGSRAGNAGELFF. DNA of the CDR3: TGTGCCAGCAGTGGGAGCAGGGCTGGGAACGCCGGGGAGCTGTTTTTT.

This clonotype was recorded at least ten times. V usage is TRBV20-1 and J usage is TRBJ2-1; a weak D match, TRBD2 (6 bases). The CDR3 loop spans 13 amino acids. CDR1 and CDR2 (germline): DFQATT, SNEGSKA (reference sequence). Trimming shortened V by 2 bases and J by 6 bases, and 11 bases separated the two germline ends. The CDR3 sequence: CSARLAFSNEQFF. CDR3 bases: TGCAGTGCTAGACTAGCGTTCAGCAATGAGCAGTTCTTC.

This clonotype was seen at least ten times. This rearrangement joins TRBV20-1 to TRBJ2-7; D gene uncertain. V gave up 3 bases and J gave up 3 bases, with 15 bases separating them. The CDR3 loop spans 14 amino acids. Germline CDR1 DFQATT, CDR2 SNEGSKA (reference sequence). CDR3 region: CSASDQNHDYEQYF. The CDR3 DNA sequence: TGCAGTGCTAGTGATCAAAACCACGACTACGAGCAGTACTTC.

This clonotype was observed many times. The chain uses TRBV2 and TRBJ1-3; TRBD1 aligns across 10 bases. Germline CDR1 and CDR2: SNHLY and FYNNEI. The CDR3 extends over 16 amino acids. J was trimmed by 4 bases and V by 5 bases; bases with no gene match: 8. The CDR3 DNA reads TGTGCCAGCAGTAAGACAGGGGGCTCTGCGGGAAACACCATATATTTT. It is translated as CASSKTGGSAGNTIYF.

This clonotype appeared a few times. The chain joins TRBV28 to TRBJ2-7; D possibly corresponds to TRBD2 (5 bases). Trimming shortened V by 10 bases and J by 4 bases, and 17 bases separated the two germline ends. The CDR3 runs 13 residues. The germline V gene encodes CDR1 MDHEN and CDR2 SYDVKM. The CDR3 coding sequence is TGTGCCACCACCTGGACGGGGTTATACGAGCAGTACTTC. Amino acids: CATTWTGLYEQYF.

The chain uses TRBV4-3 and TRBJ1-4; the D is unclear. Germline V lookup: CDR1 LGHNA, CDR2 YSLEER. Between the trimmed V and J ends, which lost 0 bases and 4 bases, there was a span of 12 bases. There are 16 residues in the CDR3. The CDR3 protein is CASSQDALANNEKLFF. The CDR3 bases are TGCGCCAGCAGCCAAGATGCTCTGGCGAATAATGAAAAACTGTTTTTT.

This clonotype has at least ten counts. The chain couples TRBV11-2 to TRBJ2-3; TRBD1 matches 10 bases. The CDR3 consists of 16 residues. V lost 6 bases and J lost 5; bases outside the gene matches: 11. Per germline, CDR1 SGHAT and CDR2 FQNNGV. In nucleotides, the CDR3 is TGTGCCAGCAGTCGTCGAGGACAGGGGGTTGTAGATACGCAGTATTTT. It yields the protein CASSRRGQGVVDTQYF. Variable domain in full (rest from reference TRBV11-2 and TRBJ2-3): EAGVAQSPRYKIIEKRQSVAFWCNPISGHATLYWYQQILGQGPKLLIQFQNNGVVDDSQLPKDRFSAERLKGVDSTLKIQPAKLEDSAVYLCASSRRGQGVVDTQYFGPGTRLTVL.

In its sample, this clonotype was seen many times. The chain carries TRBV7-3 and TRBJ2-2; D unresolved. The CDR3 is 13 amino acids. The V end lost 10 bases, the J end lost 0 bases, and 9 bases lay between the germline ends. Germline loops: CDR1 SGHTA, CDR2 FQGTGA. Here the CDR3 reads CATRPPNTGELFF. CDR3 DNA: TGTGCCACCCGGCCGCCGAACACCGGGGAGCTGTTTTTT. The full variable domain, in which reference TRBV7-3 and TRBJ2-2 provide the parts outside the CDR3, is GAGVSQTPSNKVTEKGKYVELRCDPISGHTALYWYRQSLGQGPEFLIYFQGTGAADDSGLPNDRFFAVRPEGSVSTLKIQRTERGDSAVYLCATRPPNTGELFFGEGSRLTVL.

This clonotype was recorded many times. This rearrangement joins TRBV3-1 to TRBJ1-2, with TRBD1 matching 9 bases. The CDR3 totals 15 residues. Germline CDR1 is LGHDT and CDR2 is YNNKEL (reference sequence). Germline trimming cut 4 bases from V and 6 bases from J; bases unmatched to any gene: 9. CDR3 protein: CASSPRDRVGHGYTF. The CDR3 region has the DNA TGTGCCAGCAGCCCACGGGACAGGGTGGGGCATGGCTACACCTTC.

CDR3 DNA: TGCAGCGTTGCTCGTCAGGGCCTAGAGCAGTTCTTC. Protein product: CSVARQGLEQFF. The chain carries TRBV29-1 and TRBJ2-1; a possible D gene is TRBD1 (5 bases). This CDR3 has 12 amino acids. V lost 4 bases and J lost 10, with 14 bases in between. Germline values: CDR1 SQVTM, CDR2 ANQGSEA.

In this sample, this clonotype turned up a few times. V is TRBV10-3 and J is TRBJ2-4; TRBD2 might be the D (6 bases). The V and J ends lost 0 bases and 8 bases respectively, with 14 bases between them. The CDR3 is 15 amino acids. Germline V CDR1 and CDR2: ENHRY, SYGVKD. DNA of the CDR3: TGTGCCATCAGTGAGTCGTTGGCGGGAACGTACATTCAGTACTTC. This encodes CAISESLAGTYIQYF.